This T cell receptor (beta chain) originates from a study of blood T cell repertoires in COVID-19. Study information: Acute and convalescent COVID-19 specimens originated in the United States, Italy and Spain.

This clone was seen more than once but under ten times. The CDR3 runs 15 residues. Trimming stripped 0 bases from V and 4 bases from J, with 11 bases between. Germline-derived CDR1 and CDR2 are SGHRS and YFSETQ. This table comes from immunoSEQ multiplex PCR, and its TCRdb copy is limited to in-frame clones, with some not included. This table holds about 140,000 clones, about 85% found once. The V gene is TRBV5-1, the J gene TRBJ1-5; D perhaps matches TRBD1 (5 bases). This receptor was identified in a human donor with acute or convalescent COVID-19. The donor label of this sample is uncertain. Sequencing was carried out using peripheral blood. This CDR3 reads CASSLDGGRNQPQHF. The CDR3 coding sequence is TGCGCCAGCAGCTTGGACGGGGGTCGGAATCAGCCCCAGCATTTT. Full variable domain (rest looked up from reference TRBV5-1 and TRBJ1-5): KAGVTQTPRYLIKTRGQQVTLSCSPISGHRSVSWYQQTPGQGLQFLFEYFSETQRNKGNFPGRFSGRQFSNSRSEMNVSTLELGDSALYLCASSLDGGRNQPQHFGDGTRLSIL.